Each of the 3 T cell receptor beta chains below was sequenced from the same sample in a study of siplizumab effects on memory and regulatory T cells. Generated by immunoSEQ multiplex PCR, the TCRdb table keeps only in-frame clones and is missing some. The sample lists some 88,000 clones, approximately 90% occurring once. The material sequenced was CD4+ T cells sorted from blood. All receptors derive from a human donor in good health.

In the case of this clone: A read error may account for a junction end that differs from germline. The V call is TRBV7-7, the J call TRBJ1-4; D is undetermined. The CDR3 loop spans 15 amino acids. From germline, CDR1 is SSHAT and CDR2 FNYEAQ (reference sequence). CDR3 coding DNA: TGTGCTAGCAGCCCCCAGGAGGGTCGGGGTGAAAAACTGTTTTTT. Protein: CASSPQEGRGEKLFF.

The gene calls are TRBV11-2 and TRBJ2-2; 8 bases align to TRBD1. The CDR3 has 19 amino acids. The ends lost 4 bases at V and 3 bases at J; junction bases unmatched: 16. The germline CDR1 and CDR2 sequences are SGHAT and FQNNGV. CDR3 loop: CASSSYPQRTGTYTGELFF. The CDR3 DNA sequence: TGTGCCAGCAGCTCATATCCCCAACGGACAGGGACATACACCGGGGAGCTGTTTTTT.

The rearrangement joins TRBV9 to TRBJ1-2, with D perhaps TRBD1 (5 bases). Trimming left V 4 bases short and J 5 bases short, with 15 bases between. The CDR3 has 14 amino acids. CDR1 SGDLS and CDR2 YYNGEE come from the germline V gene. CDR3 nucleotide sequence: TGTGCCAGCAGCTCACCCGGGACCGCATATGGCTACACCTTC. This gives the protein CASSSPGTAYGYTF.